This T cell receptor beta chain was identified in a study of T cells in Graves' hyperthyroidism and ophthalmopathy. V was trimmed by 0 bases and J by 0 bases, leaving 15 bases between them. This CDR3 is built from 16 residues. Germline-derived CDR1 and CDR2 are DFQATT and SNEGSKA (reference sequence). This clonotype was observed many times. No antigen is known for it. Broader study findings: Most expanded thyroid clonotypes above 0.001 recurred in blood.

Pregnant or lactating patients were excluded, as were those with uncontrolled infection or other autoimmune disease. From approximately 9.5 ml of fresh peripheral blood, PBMCs were isolated. Researchers took RNA transcripts and amplified the TCR beta CDR3 regions from them. First-round RT-PCR with HTBI primers amplified the TCR CDR3 region. From the multiplex PCR reads, TCRdb called clonotypes with MiXCR, one entry per CDR3 protein. In the table there are about 210,000 distinct CDR3 sequences, 15% to 20% of which are singletons. This chain links TRBV20-1 with TRBJ2-7; D is unresolved. This clonotype was obtained from a man between 45 and 60 years old with Graves' hyperthyroidism. The material sequenced was blood. CDR3 in DNA: TGCAGTGCTAGAGATCCAGGATCTCGCCCCTCCTACGAGCAGTACTTC. Translating it yields CSARDPGSRPSYEQYF.